This T cell receptor (beta chain) was sequenced in a study of T-cell memory formation after mild COVID-19. Overall study: Most TCR clusters belonged to a single donor.

This clonotype turned up a few times. Its matching antigen is unknown. This CDR3 has 15 amino acids. The germline CDR1 and CDR2 sequences are KGHSH and LQKENI. Germline trimming cut 5 bases from V and 4 bases from J; bases unmatched to any gene: 8. Study-level results: Nothing showed for sure that second-wave clones peaking on day 37 were SARS-CoV-2 specific. CD4/CD8 balance held among clones contracting day 15 to 85, and later expanders leaned CD4+.

Employing constant-segment primers, 5'RACE generated TCR alpha and TCR beta cDNA libraries bearing sample barcodes and UMIs. TCRdb re-derived calls from the 5' RACE reads in MiXCR, one entry per CDR3 protein. The sample has some 260,000 distinct CDR3 sequences, about 15% seen once; the top ten hold 3.5% to 4%. The specimen sequenced was PBMCs or a T cell subset sorted from them (not recorded which). This receptor was identified in a man aged 18 to 30 who had mild COVID-19 (a few samples of this study predate the infection). Cell type and time point are not known. V is TRBV18 and J is TRBJ2-3, with 8 bases aligning to TRBD1. The CDR3 is CASSRSQGAADTQYF. The CDR3 bases are TGTGCCAGCTCAAGATCGCAGGGGGCAGCAGATACGCAGTATTTT.